This TCR beta chain was identified in a study of post-analysis software for immune sequencing data. Study in general: Recorded subtypes: relapsing-remitting, secondary progressive, progressive-relapsing; some patients unannotated. Study-level findings and limits: About five TRBV segments occurring more often in patients than controls included TRBV5-6, TRBV5-1 and TRBV20-1. Controls had significantly higher normalized Chao1 diversity than multiple sclerosis patients.

Built from TCR beta cDNA, the libraries had unique molecular identifiers in them. T cells numbering roughly 1 to 10 million yielded roughly 0.5 million cDNA molecules. TCRdb reprocessed the PCR reads with MiXCR, giving one entry per CDR3 protein. The sample lists roughly 600,000 distinct CDR3 sequences; roughly two fifths were seen once. Trimming cost V 8 bases and J 8 bases; bases outside gene matches: 10. The CDR3 has 13 residues. Germline V CDR1 and CDR2: MGHRA, YSYEKL. Regarding this clonotype: Its target is unknown.

Sequenced input: blood. This clonotype originated in a girl under 18 with multiple sclerosis. The J gene is TRBJ1-2, the V gene TRBV4-1; 8 nucleotides agree with TRBD1. CDR3 in DNA: TGCGCCAGCGTAGACAGGGGTGGAAGAGGCTACACCTTC. The encoded protein is CASVDRGGRGYTF.